This T cell receptor beta chain derives from a study of blood T cell repertoires in COVID-19. Only in-frame clones appear in the TCRdb table, and some are missing; sequencing was by immunoSEQ multiplex PCR. The profile shows just under 250,000 clones, 80% to 90% of them singletons. This CDR3 region has 14 residues. V gave up 3 bases and J gave up 2 bases, with 10 bases separating them. Germline V gene data show CDR1 as SGHVS and CDR2 as FQNEAQ. This TCR derives from a woman younger than 45 who had recovered from COVID-19. Sequenced input: PBMCs or T cells enriched from blood (not recorded which). This sequence joins TRBV7-8 and TRBJ1-1; D possibly corresponds to TRBD1 (6 bases). The CDR3: CASSFDRSNTEAFF. CDR3 DNA sequence: TGTGCCAGCAGCTTCGACAGGAGCAACACTGAAGCTTTCTTT. Variable domain in full (rest from reference TRBV7-8 and TRBJ1-1): GAGVSQSPRYKVAKRGQDVALRCDPISGHVSLFWYQQALGQGPEFLTYFQNEAQLDKSGLPSDRFFAERPEGSVSTLKIQRTQQEDSAVYLCASSFDRSNTEAFFGQGTRLTVV.